These T cell receptor beta chains were read from a single sample in a study of cytomegalovirus exposure and HLA in healthy donors. TCRdb keeps only in-frame clones here, not all; method: immunoSEQ multiplex PCR. The data hold under 150,000 clones, with less than 80% observed a single time. Sample: PBMCs. The receptors originated from a female donor in good health and CMV-seropositive. CDR3s include the opening cysteine and the closing phenylalanine or tryptophan. Fields, in order: J gene, CDR3 length, V gene, D gene, clone size, CDR3 protein, CDR3 DNA. A D gene is named only where the DNA matches it firmly. For some rows the clone size is stated as once, few or many, or as a class when expanded; others skip it.

TRBJ2-3 15 TRBV28 . . CASREGLQGTDTQYF TGTGCCAGCAGGGAGGGGCTCCAGGGCACAGATACGCAGTATTTT
TRBJ2-7 17 TRBV18 TRBD2 . CASSPSLLAGGQNEQYF TGTGCCAGCTCACCATCGCTGCTAGCGGGAGGGCAGAACGAGCAGTACTTC
TRBJ2-3 15 TRBV7-3 . . CASSLIGDLGDTQYF TGTGCCAGCAGCTTAATAGGGGATCTTGGGGATACGCAGTATTTT
TRBJ2-7 15 TRBV18 TRBD1 . CASSPSGDRADEQYF TGTGCCAGCTCACCATCGGGGGACAGGGCTGACGAGCAGTACTTC
TRBJ2-7 11 TRBV6-1 . . CASSDGVEQYF TGTGCCAGTAGTGACGGGGTCGAGCAGTACTTC
TRBJ2-3 16 TRBV5-1 . . CASSLGPAGTTDTQYF TGCGCCAGCAGCTTGGGACCCGCGGGGACCACAGATACGCAGTATTTT
TRBJ2-7 15 TRBV19 TRBD1 . CASSRTGGPSYEQYF TGTGCCAGTAGCCGGACAGGGGGCCCCTCCTACGAGCAGTACTTC
TRBJ2-1 13 TRBV6-1 TRBD1 . CASSRGQRNEQFF TGTGCCAGCAGCCGGGGACAGAGGAATGAGCAGTTCTTC
TRBJ1-4 14 TRBV18 . . CASSPEATNEKLFF TGTGCCAGCTCACCAGAGGCAACTAATGAAAAACTGTTTTTT
TRBJ2-7 14 TRBV4-1 . . CASSQVGFSYEQYF TGCGCCAGCAGCCAAGTTGGCTTCTCCTACGAGCAGTACTTC
TRBJ1-5 12 TRBV28 . . CASSLIKQAQHF TGTGCCAGCAGTTTAATCAAACAAGCCCAGCATTTT
TRBJ1-5 14 TRBV15 . . CATRSQAGDQPQHF TGTGCCACCCGGTCACAGGCTGGAGATCAGCCCCAGCATTTT
TRBJ1-1 16 TRBV18 . . CASSLGPGRASTEAFF TGTGCCAGCTCCCTCGGACCCGGCAGGGCCAGCACTGAAGCTTTCTTT
TRBJ1-6 14 TRBV6-5 TRBD1 . CASTGTGMNSPLHF TGTGCCAGCACCGGGACAGGGATGAATTCACCCCTCCACTTT
TRBJ2-1 17 TRBV7-9 TRBD2 . CASSLYGTSKSYNEQFF TGTGCCAGCAGCTTATACGGGACTAGCAAATCCTACAATGAGCAGTTCTTC
TRBJ2-2 12 TRBV7-7 . few CASSTGTGELFF TGTGCCAGCAGCACCGGCACCGGGGAGCTGTTTTTT
TRBJ1-6 16 TRBV25-1 . . CASSDPTDTIYSPLHF TGTGCCAGCAGTGACCCGACAGACACCATTTATTCACCCCTCCACTTT
TRBJ1-4 15 TRBV19 . . CASSIATPTNEKLFF TGTGCCAGTAGTATTGCGACTCCAACTAATGAAAAACTGTTTTTT
TRBJ1-2 16 TRBV5-1 TRBD1 . CASSGTGGRANYGYTF TGCGCCAGCAGCGGGACAGGGGGAAGAGCTAACTATGGCTACACCTTC
TRBJ1-3 14 TRBV5-1 . . CASSILGPGNTIYF TGCGCCAGCAGCATTCTCGGTCCTGGAAACACCATATATTTT
TRBJ1-2 14 TRBV15 . . CATSRDRANYGYTF TGTGCCACCAGCAGAGATCGAGCGAACTATGGCTACACCTTC
TRBJ1-1 15 TRBV6-1 . . CASSRRGAQNTEAFF TGTGCCAGCAGTCGCCGGGGGGCCCAGAACACTGAAGCTTTCTTT
TRBJ2-7 16 TRBV5-6 . once CASSLEPLTGLDEQYF TGTGCCAGCAGCTTGGAACCCCTAACAGGGCTGGACGAGCAGTACTTC
TRBJ2-3 16 TRBV7-9 . . CASSLSPLLSTDTQYF TGTGCCAGCAGCTTATCCCCACTATTAAGCACAGATACGCAGTATTTT
TRBJ2-1 17 TRBV4-1 TRBD1 . CASSQLSAGTGANEQFF TGCGCCAGCAGCCAACTATCGGCCGGGACAGGGGCCAATGAGCAGTTCTTC
TRBJ2-3 18 TRBV5-1 TRBD2 . CASNSGTSGVSFTDTQYF TGCGCCAGCAACTCCGGGACTAGCGGGGTTTCATTCACAGATACGCAGTATTTT
TRBJ2-7 15 TRBV7-9 TRBD1 . CASSTTGTANYEQYF TGTGCCAGCAGCACAACCGGGACAGCGAACTACGAGCAGTACTTC
TRBJ2-5 15 TRBV30 TRBD2 . CAWSPLGLAEETQYF TGTGCCTGGTCTCCATTGGGACTAGCTGAGGAGACCCAGTACTTC
TRBJ1-1 15 TRBV15 . . CATRRGEGMNTEAFF TGTGCCACCAGGAGAGGGGAGGGGATGAACACTGAAGCTTTCTTT
TRBJ2-6 16 TRBV5-4 . . CASSHGGPRGANVLTF TGTGCCAGCAGCCACGGAGGACCGAGGGGGGCCAACGTCCTGACTTTC
TRBJ1-1 14 TRBV5-1 . . CASSTPDRGAEAFF TGCGCCAGCAGCACGCCCGACCGGGGGGCTGAAGCTTTCTTT
TRBJ2-7 14 TRBV7-2 TRBD1 . CASSEDRGPYEQYF TGTGCCAGCAGCGAGGACAGGGGGCCGTACGAGCAGTACTTC
TRBJ2-1 14 TRBV13 TRBD2 . CASSLGLAANEQFF TGTGCCAGCAGCTTAGGACTAGCGGCAAATGAGCAGTTCTTC
TRBJ1-5 16 TRBV7-9 TRBD1 . CASSLWGGQGVQPQHF TGTGCCAGCAGCTTATGGGGAGGACAGGGGGTTCAGCCCCAGCATTTT
TRBJ2-7 15 TRBV19 TRBD2 . CASSSSGGETYEQYF TGTGCCAGTAGTTCTAGCGGGGGCGAGACCTACGAGCAGTACTTC
TRBJ2-3 16 TRBV4-1 TRBD2 few CASSQEPGLVGDTQYF TGCGCCAGCAGCCAAGAGCCGGGACTAGTTGGGGATACGCAGTATTTT
TRBJ2-2 18 TRBV11-1 TRBD2 . CASSHPGTTERDTGELFF TGTGCCAGCAGTCATCCCGGGACTACGGAGCGGGACACCGGGGAGCTGTTTTTT
TRBJ2-7 15 TRBV11-1 TRBD2 once CASSTGLAGVDEQYF TGTGCCAGCAGCACGGGACTAGCGGGAGTCGACGAGCAGTACTTC
TRBJ1-1 15 TRBV28 . . CASSFMDTLNTEAFF TGTGCCAGCAGCTTTATGGACACACTGAACACTGAAGCTTTCTTT
TRBJ2-5 14 TRBV6-5 . . CASSKQGLEETQYF TGTGCCAGCAGTAAACAGGGATTGGAGGAGACCCAGTACTTC
TRBJ1-1 14 TRBV5-4 . . CASSFGGANTEAFF TGTGCCAGCAGCTTTGGAGGGGCTAACACTGAAGCTTTCTTT
TRBJ1-1 15 TRBV27 TRBD1 . CASSPGQGMNTEAFF TGTGCCAGCAGTCCCGGACAGGGCATGAACACTGAAGCTTTCTTT
TRBJ1-4 14 TRBV6-1 TRBD1 . CASSHPGQDEKLFF TGTGCCAGCAGTCACCCGGGACAGGATGAAAAACTGTTTTTT
TRBJ2-1 17 TRBV7-9 TRBD2 . CASRNRTSGGIYNEQFF TGTGCCAGCAGGAATCGGACTAGCGGGGGGATCTACAATGAGCAGTTCTTC
TRBJ1-4 15 TRBV7-9 . . CASSHGSDTNEKLFF TGTGCCAGCAGCCACGGGTCAGATACTAATGAAAAACTGTTTTTT
TRBJ2-7 15 TRBV6-5 TRBD1 . CASSRPGTGLYEQYF TGTGCCAGCAGTCGACCCGGGACAGGGTTATACGAGCAGTACTTC
TRBJ1-4 14 TRBV4-1 . once CASSLSPTNEKLFF TGCGCCAGCAGCCTTAGTCCAACTAATGAAAAACTGTTTTTT
TRBJ2-3 15 TRBV6-5 . . CASSQTRGGADTQYF TGTGCCAGCAGTCAGACTAGAGGGGGGGCAGATACGCAGTATTTT
TRBJ2-7 14 TRBV5-1 TRBD1 . CASSPGTGGHEQYF TGCGCCAGCAGCCCCGGGACAGGGGGCCACGAGCAGTACTTC
TRBJ2-7 16 TRBV6-1 TRBD2 once CASSEGLAGGGYEQYF TGTGCCAGCAGTGAGGGACTAGCGGGAGGGGGCTACGAGCAGTACTTC
TRBJ2-7 15 TRBV5-6 . once CASSLAPGSSYEQYF TGTGCCAGCAGCTTGGCCCCAGGAAGCTCTTACGAGCAGTACTTC
TRBJ1-2 15 TRBV11-2 . . CASSFTENNYDGYTF TGTGCCAGCAGCTTTACGGAGAATAACTATGATGGCTACACCTTC
TRBJ1-5 16 TRBV10-3 . . CAISDRSGTSNQPQHF TGTGCCATCAGTGATAGGTCGGGAACTAGCAATCAGCCCCAGCATTTT
TRBJ1-1 14 TRBV7-9 TRBD1 once CASSLETGHTEAFF TGTGCCAGCAGCTTAGAGACAGGGCACACTGAAGCTTTCTTT
TRBJ1-2 14 TRBV19 . . CASSIANRRYGYTF TGTGCCAGTAGTATCGCTAACAGACGTTATGGCTACACCTTC
TRBJ2-2 17 TRBV5-1 TRBD2 . CASSLAGPRGGTGELFF TGCGCCAGCAGCTTGGCTGGTCCTCGGGGGGGGACCGGGGAGCTGTTTTTT
TRBJ1-2 17 TRBV7-3 . . CASSLKVGSQGSYGYTF TGTGCCAGCAGCTTAAAGGTCGGGTCGCAGGGTTCCTATGGCTACACCTTC
TRBJ2-1 15 TRBV27 TRBD2 . CASSLTSGVYNEQFF TGTGCCAGCAGTTTGACTAGCGGGGTATACAATGAGCAGTTCTTC
TRBJ1-6 15 TRBV5-4 TRBD1 . CASSSNRGPNSPLHF TGTGCCAGCAGCTCTAACAGGGGCCCCAATTCACCCCTCCACTTT